Below, 24 T cell receptor beta chains from the same sample are listed, as sequenced in a study of blood T cell repertoires in COVID-19. The data were produced by immunoSEQ multiplex PCR, yet TCRdb's version contains in-frame clones alone and is incomplete. The sample has about 250,000 clones, about 84% seen once. Sequencing was carried out using peripheral blood. The receptors originated from a woman older than 75 with COVID-19, enrolled during active disease.

This clone has only one observation. The J gene is TRBJ2-5, the V gene TRBV5-8, with 12 bases matching TRBD1. CDR1 is SGHTS, CDR2 YDEGEE, per germline. This CDR3 has 18 amino acids. Trimming cost V 1 base and J 2 bases; bases outside gene matches: 9. DNA for the CDR3: TGTGCCAGCAGCTTGTGGGGACAGGGGGCAACAATTCAAGAGACCCAGTACTTC. Translated: CASSLWGQGATIQETQYF.

This CDR3 is CASSNRGYGYTF. DNA for the CDR3: TGTGCCAGCAGCAACCGGGGGTATGGCTACACCTTC. This chain links TRBV6-6 with TRBJ1-2, with TRBD1 as a possible D gene (5 bases). Germline loops: CDR1 MNHNY, CDR2 SVGAGI (reference sequence). This CDR3 contains 12 residues. Trimming pared 6 bases from V and 5 bases from J, leaving 10 bases between.

The V call is TRBV19, the J call TRBJ2-6, with 8 positions matching TRBD1. This CDR3 has 16 residues. The ends lost 7 bases at V and 0 bases at J; junction bases unmatched: 5. The germline V gene has CDR1 LNHDA and CDR2 SQIVND (reference sequence). CDR3 sequence (DNA): TGTGCCAGTACCGACAGGGGTATCTCTGGGGCCAACGTCCTGACTTTC. It specifies CASTDRGISGANVLTF.

The rearrangement links TRBV19 to TRBJ1-2; TRBD1 agrees at 9 bases. The CDR3 covers 15 residues. Looked up from germline, CDR1 is LNHDA and CDR2 is SQIVND (reference sequence). The V gene end was trimmed by 9 bases and the J gene end by 5 bases; junction bases not matched to a gene: 13. The CDR3 region is CASRDRDGVGYGYTF. In nucleotides, the CDR3 is TGTGCCAGCCGGGACAGGGACGGAGTAGGGTATGGCTACACCTTC.

This sequence joins TRBV19 and TRBJ1-5; TRBD1 matches at 9 bases. Trimming cost V 5 bases and J 4 bases; bases outside gene matches: 21. This CDR3 region has 20 residues. Germline V gives CDR1 LNHDA, CDR2 SQIVND (reference sequence). CDR3 region: CASSGNRDREGARANQPQHF. The CDR3 DNA reads as TGTGCCAGTAGTGGAAACCGGGACAGGGAAGGTGCTCGGGCTAATCAGCCCCAGCATTTT.

The chain combines TRBV9 with TRBJ2-3, with TRBD2 matching 8 bases. CDR1 is SGDLS, CDR2 YYNGEE, per germline. J was trimmed by 5 bases and V by 3 bases; bases with no gene match: 2. The CDR3 length is 13 residues. CDR3 sequence (DNA): TGTGCCAGCAGCGAGGCGGGAGGAGATACGCAGTATTTT. Its translation: CASSEAGGDTQYF.

The rearrangement uses TRBV6-4 and TRBJ1-6; 12 nucleotides align to TRBD1. The J segment lost 10 bases and the V segment lost 6 bases, leaving 4 bases of the junction unmatched. Germline lookup yields CDR1 MRHNA and CDR2 SNTAGT. CDR3 size: 14 residues. The CDR3 bases are TGTGCCAGCAGATCCGGGACAGGGGGCTCACCCCTCCACTTT. It specifies CASRSGTGGSPLHF.

The rearrangement uses TRBV19 and TRBJ2-3, with 9 bases matching TRBD2. V trimming: 6 bases; J trimming: 6 bases; junction bases outside the gene matches: 7. Germline V gene data show CDR1 as LNHDA and CDR2 as SQIVND (reference sequence). There are 14 residues in the CDR3. DNA for the CDR3: TGTGCCAGTAGCCAAGCGGGGGGCCAGGATACGCAGTATTTT. Protein: CASSQAGGQDTQYF.

The sample holds one count of this clone. The V call is TRBV18, the J call TRBJ2-7; 9 bases are shared with TRBD1. The CDR3 covers 15 residues. Looked up from germline, CDR1 is KGHSH and CDR2 is LQKENI. V dropped 3 bases and J dropped 0; count of bases not matched to a gene: 3. For the CDR3, the DNA is TGTGCCAGCTCACCGACAGGGGGTGACTCCTACGAGCAGTACTTC. This translates into CASSPTGGDSYEQYF.

The rearrangement joins TRBV10-3 to TRBJ1-2, with 9 bases identical to TRBD1. CDR1 is ENHRY, CDR2 SYGVKD, per germline. The CDR3 covers 15 residues. The V segment lost 3 bases and the J segment 6 bases; nucleotides outside the gene matches: 8. The CDR3 DNA follows: TGTGCCATCAGTGAATCGACAGGGGGACTGGATGGCTACACCTTC. This translates into CAISESTGGLDGYTF.

The J gene is TRBJ1-4, the V gene TRBV5-1; D is unresolved. The CDR3 has 15 residues. The V gene lost 2 bases and the J gene lost 3 bases, with 11 bases spanning the gap. CDR1 and CDR2 from the germline V gene are SGHRS and YFSETQ. This CDR3 is CASSLNGLSNEKLFF. CDR3 nucleotides: TGCGCCAGCAGCTTAAACGGTTTGTCTAATGAAAAACTGTTTTTT.

This clone has more than one count but fewer than ten. The CDR3 reads CATSRAQAIGNTIYF. The CDR3 nucleotides are TGTGCCACCAGCAGAGCACAGGCCATTGGAAACACCATATATTTT. The chain combines TRBV15 with TRBJ1-3; a possible D gene is TRBD1 (5 bases). In germline, CDR1 is LNHNV, CDR2 YYDKDF (reference sequence). This CDR3 comprises 15 residues. Trimming removed 1 base from V and 3 bases from J, with 10 bases in between.

This rearrangement joins TRBV18 to TRBJ1-5; D gene ambiguous. CDR3 size: 14 residues. V lost 2 bases and J lost 3, with 8 bases in between. Germline V gene sequence: CDR1 KGHSH, CDR2 LQKENI. The CDR3 loop is CASSPETVNQPQHF. CDR3 sequence (DNA): TGTGCCAGCTCACCAGAAACAGTCAATCAGCCCCAGCATTTT.

V and J are TRBV10-2 and TRBJ1-5; D is undetermined. V lost 1 base and J lost 0, with 7 bases in between. This CDR3 comprises 15 residues. Germline lookup yields CDR1 WSHSY and CDR2 SAAADI. The CDR3 spells CASSEFPSSNQPQHF. CDR3 coding DNA: TGCGCCAGCAGTGAGTTCCCCAGTAGCAATCAGCCCCAGCATTTT.

This chain links TRBV19 with TRBJ1-6; TRBD1 matches 7 bases. Germline CDR1 reads LNHDA; CDR2 reads SQIVND (reference sequence). The CDR3 totals 17 residues. J gave up 6 bases and V 6 bases, and 14 bases lay outside the gene matches. CDR3 protein: CASSHQTGVGVNSPLHF. For the CDR3, the DNA is TGTGCCAGTAGCCACCAAACAGGGGTTGGAGTTAATTCACCCCTCCACTTT.

This chain links TRBV5-4 with TRBJ2-2; 11 bases match TRBD2. This CDR3 spans 17 amino acids. Germline V gene sequence: CDR1 SGHNT, CDR2 YYREEE (reference sequence). The ends lost 3 bases at V and 5 bases at J; junction bases unmatched: 9. This chain's CDR3 is CASSSLAGARGTGELFF. The CDR3 DNA reads as TGTGCCAGCAGCTCACTAGCGGGGGCCCGAGGTACCGGGGAGCTGTTTTTT.

V gene TRBV6-1 combines with J gene TRBJ1-3; D is unclear. Trimming stripped 2 bases from V and 4 bases from J, with 9 bases between. CDR1 is MNHNS and CDR2 is SASEGT in the germline V gene. This CDR3 is 14 amino acids long. Here the CDR3 DNA reads TGTGCCAGCAGTGAAAACACATTGGGAAACACCATATATTTT. Translated, it gives CASSENTLGNTIYF.

This chain joins TRBV30 and TRBJ2-2, with TRBD1 as a possible D gene (6 bases). CDR1 and CDR2 from the germline V gene are GTSNPN and SVGIG (reference sequence). This CDR3 spans 16 amino acids. Trimming left V 3 bases short and J 1 base short, with 15 bases between. The CDR3 nucleotides read TGTGCCTGGAGGGAGTGGGGCAGGGGGAACACCGGGGAGCTGTTTTTT. It codes for CAWREWGRGNTGELFF.

The genes are TRBV5-1 and TRBJ1-4, with D tentatively TRBD1 (6 bases). This CDR3 is built from 15 residues. Trimming took off 7 bases at V and 0 bases at J, with 13 bases between the two ends. Looked up from germline, CDR1 is SGHRS and CDR2 is YFSETQ. The CDR3 nucleotides are TGCGCCAGCGCCCAGGGGATATCAACTAATGAAAAACTGTTTTTT. It yields the protein CASAQGISTNEKLFF.

This chain connects TRBV1 to TRBJ2-5; no DNA check was done on the table's D call, TRBD2. TRBV1 is termed a pseudogene. The CDR3 runs to 15 residues. CDR3 residues: CTSSPRLAGGPVRYF. CDR3 sequence (DNA): TGCACCAGCAGCCCTCGACTAGCGGGGGGGCCCGTCCGGTACTTC.

The chain couples TRBV9 to TRBJ2-5; TRBD1 aligns across 7 bases. V lost 4 bases to trimming and J lost 4 bases; unmatched junction nucleotides: 4. This CDR3 comprises 13 residues. The germline V gene has CDR1 SGDLS and CDR2 YYNGEE. CDR3 region: CASSSGTVETQYF. The CDR3 DNA is TGTGCCAGCAGCTCCGGGACAGTAGAGACCCAGTACTTC.

The chain recombines TRBV25-1 with TRBJ1-5; D is possibly TRBD1 (6 bases). Germline-derived CDR1 and CDR2 are MGHDK and SYGVNS. V was pared by 5 bases and J by 7 bases, with 12 bases between. The CDR3 runs 13 residues. The CDR3 sequence: CASSSAGAQPQHF. CDR3 DNA sequence: TGTGCCAGCAGTAGTGCAGGGGCCCAGCCCCAGCATTTT.

V and J are TRBV19 and TRBJ1-5, with a weak D call TRBD1 (6 bases). This CDR3 comprises 14 residues. Germline CDR1 reads LNHDA; CDR2 reads SQIVND (reference sequence). Trimming removed 0 bases from V and 6 bases from J, with 9 bases in between. The CDR3 DNA is TGTGCCAGTAGTATAGACCAGGGGATTCAGCCCCAGCATTTT. Translated, it gives CASSIDQGIQPQHF. The complete variable domain, with remaining parts taken from reference TRBV19 and TRBJ1-5, reads DGGITQSPKYLFRKEGQNVTLSCEQNLNHDAMYWYRQDPGQGLRLIYYSQIVNDFQKGDIAEGYSVSREKKESFPLTVTSAQKNPTAFYLCASSIDQGIQPQHFGDGTRLSIL.

V and J are TRBV28 and TRBJ2-7; TRBD1 matches 7 bases. With V trimmed by 1 base and J by 4 bases, 10 bases remained unmatched. The CDR3 is made up of 16 amino acids. Per the germline V gene, CDR1 is MDHEN and CDR2 is SYDVKM. This CDR3 is CASSLFGTGTDYEQYF. The CDR3 nucleotides read TGTGCCAGCAGTTTATTCGGTACCGGGACAGATTACGAGCAGTACTTC.